A selection of T cell receptor beta chains follows, all from one sample in a study of early T cells in non-severe SARS-CoV-2 infection. One entry per CDR3 protein, called by TCRdb with MiXCR from the 5' RACE reads. Among just under 60,000 distinct CDR3 sequences listed, around 9% were seen once. Sequencing was carried out using whole blood. These receptors were taken from an adult who was a healthcare worker with PCR-confirmed SARS-CoV-2 infection or an uninfected control (not recorded which). CDR3s include the opening cysteine and the closing phenylalanine or tryptophan. D genes are given only for firm matches. Size values are once, few and many counts, or a class for expanded clones, and some rows have none.

TRBJ2-1	TRBV28	TRBD2	many	TGTGCCAGCAAACCTAGCGGGACGGGAAGCTCCTACAATGAGCAGTTCTTC	CASKPSGTGSSYNEQFF
TRBJ1-2	TRBV11-2	TRBD1	many	TGTGCCAGCAGCTTAGTTGAGGGACAGTATGGCTACACCTTC	CASSLVEGQYGYTF
TRBJ1-5	TRBV6-5	NA	many	TGTGCCAGCAGCCCCCTCGGGGGCTCCAGTCAGCCCCAGCATTTT	CASSPLGGSSQPQHF
TRBJ1-2	TRBV28	TRBD1	many	TGTGCCAGCAGTTTCGCAGGGGGACCTAACTATGGCTACACCTTC	CASSFAGGPNYGYTF
TRBJ2-1	TRBV10-3	TRBD2	NA	TGTGCCATCAGTGAAGCGGGAGGGTTAAGCTCCTACAATGAGCAGTTCTTC	CAISEAGGLSSYNEQFF
TRBJ2-5	TRBV2	TRBD2	many	TGTGCCAGCAGTGCTAGCGGGAGGCCGGAGACCCAGTACTTC	CASSASGRPETQYF
TRBJ2-7	TRBV20-1	NA	many	TGCAGTGCTAGAGATAAGACAAACACCTACGAGCAGTACTTC	CSARDKTNTYEQYF
TRBJ2-3	TRBV6-2/TRBV6-3	NA	many	TGTGCCAGCGGACTCCTCGGCGATACGCAGTATTTT	CASGLLGDTQYF
TRBJ1-1	TRBV11-2	NA	many	TGTGCCAGCAGCTTAGAGTACGTAGCTTTCTTT	CASSLEYVAFF
TRBJ2-3	TRBV7-8	TRBD2	many	TGTGCCAGCAGCTTATGGGCGGGAGGGATCACAGATACGCAGTATTTT	CASSLWAGGITDTQYF
TRBJ2-3	TRBV11-2	NA	many	TGTGCCAGCAGCCCTAACCCAACAGGGGGAGGGCTCCATACGCAGTATTTT	CASSPNPTGGGLHTQYF
TRBJ2-3	TRBV13	TRBD2	medium-sized	TGTGCCAGCAGCCAAACCCTAGGGTTAGCGGGAAGTGCAGATACGCAGTATTTT	CASSQTLGLAGSADTQYF
TRBJ2-7	TRBV5-1	TRBD2	NA	TGCGCCAGCAGCTCGAGCGGGAGTGTTGATGAGCAGTACTTC	CASSSSGSVDEQYF
TRBJ2-1	TRBV3-1	NA	many	TGTGCCAGCAGCCATGTGGGTAATGAGCAGTTCTTC	CASSHVGNEQFF
TRBJ1-1	TRBV2	NA	NA	TGTGCCAGCAGCGACCGGGACATACCTGAAGCTTTCTTT	CASSDRDIPEAFF
TRBJ2-1	TRBV7-3	TRBD2	few	TGTGCCAGCAGCTCCCAATCCCGGACTAGCGGGGACACCTACAATGAGCAGTTCTTC	CASSSQSRTSGDTYNEQFF
TRBJ1-6	TRBV6-2/TRBV6-3	NA	NA	TGTGCCAGCAGCGACAGTTCTAATTCACCCCTCCACTTT	CASSDSSNSPLHF
TRBJ1-5	TRBV3-1	NA	few	TGTGCCAGCAGCCTCGGGGAGAGCAATCAGCCCCAGCATTTT	CASSLGESNQPQHF
TRBJ2-7	TRBV29-1	TRBD1	many	TGCAGCGGGGGGACAGCTTTCTACGAGCAGTACTTC	CSGGTAFYEQYF
TRBJ1-1	TRBV4-2	NA	many	TGTGCCAGCGGGGTGAACACTGAAGCTTTCTTT	CASGVNTEAFF
TRBJ2-7	TRBV10-3	NA	many	TGTGCCATCTCGAGCTCCTACGAGCAGTACTTC	CAISSSYEQYF
TRBJ1-6	TRBV27	NA	many	TGTGCCAGCAGTTTATTTCAGGGCTTAGGTTCACCCCTCCACTTT	CASSLFQGLGSPLHF
TRBJ1-1	TRBV28	TRBD1	NA	TGTGCCAGCAGCGACGGGACAGCTAACACTGAAGCTTTCTTT	CASSDGTANTEAFF
TRBJ2-3	TRBV6-2/TRBV6-3	TRBD2	many	TGTGCCAGCCGACAGACTAGCGGGACCACAGATACGCAGTATTTT	CASRQTSGTTDTQYF
TRBJ2-7	TRBV12-3/TRBV12-4	NA	many	TGTGCCAGCAGTTCCTTAGACAGCTCCTACGAGCAGTACTTC	CASSSLDSSYEQYF
TRBJ2-7	TRBV20-1	TRBD2	NA	TGCAGTGCTAGAGTTGGCGGGAGTGTAAACGAGCAGTACTTC	CSARVGGSVNEQYF
TRBJ1-4	TRBV20-1	NA	few	TGCAGTGCACCTCCCCGTCTTGAAGAAAAACTGTTTTTT	CSAPPRLEEKLFF
TRBJ2-7	TRBV25-1	NA	NA	TGTGCCAGCAGTGACGTCCGGGCAGGGGCGATGGAGCAGTACTTC	CASSDVRAGAMEQYF
TRBJ2-1	TRBV20-1	TRBD2	NA	TGCAGTGCTAAAGGACTAGCGGCAAACGGATATTATGAGCAGTTCTTC	CSAKGLAANGYYEQFF
TRBJ2-3	TRBV7-2	NA	few	TGTGCCAGCAGCCAACCGAGTGCAGATACGCAGTATTTT	CASSQPSADTQYF
TRBJ2-7	TRBV6-2/TRBV6-3	NA	many	TGTGCCAGCAGTTACATCAGTTACGAGCAGTACTTC	CASSYISYEQYF
TRBJ2-1	TRBV5-1	NA	few	TGCGCCAGCAGCCCCATTTTCGAACTGGTATACAATGAGCAGTTCTTC	CASSPIFELVYNEQFF
TRBJ2-1	TRBV24-1	TRBD2	few	TGTGCCACCAGTGCGCTAGCGGGAGCTGATGAGCAGTTCTTC	CATSALAGADEQFF
TRBJ2-3	TRBV7-8	TRBD1	many	TGTGCCAGCAGCCCACCACCGGGACAGGGCCTCACAGATACGCAGTATTTT	CASSPPPGQGLTDTQYF
TRBJ1-2	TRBV6-5	TRBD1	few	TGTGCCAGCAGGACTCGACAGGGCGATGGCTACACCTTC	CASRTRQGDGYTF
TRBJ1-1	TRBV11-2	NA	many	TGTGCCAGCAGCTTACTCAGCTATGAAGCTTTCTTT	CASSLLSYEAFF
TRBJ2-5	TRBV15	TRBD2	NA	TGTGCCACCAGCAGAGTACTAGCGGGAGGCCAAGAGACCCAGTACTTC	CATSRVLAGGQETQYF
TRBJ2-2	TRBV2	TRBD1	many	TGTGCCAGCAGTGTGCAGGGGGCAGTGGACACCGGGGAGCTGTTTTTT	CASSVQGAVDTGELFF
TRBJ2-5	TRBV3-1	TRBD1	few	TGTGCCAGCAGCCACTCAACGACAGGGGTTAGAGGAGAGACCCAGTACTTC	CASSHSTTGVRGETQYF
TRBJ2-6	TRBV19	NA	few	TGTGCCAGTAGTAATTCTGGGGCCAACGTCCTGACTTTC	CASSNSGANVLTF
TRBJ1-1	TRBV20-1	NA	many	TGCAGTGCTAGAGAACTTGCAGGGTTAAGCACTGAAGCTTTCTTT	CSARELAGLSTEAFF
TRBJ1-2	TRBV7-2	NA	few	TGTGCCAGCAGCATAGCCTCGCAGATGCCCGGCTACACCTTC	CASSIASQMPGYTF
TRBJ2-7	TRBV5-6	NA	many	TGTGCCAGCAGCGGAACCGGGACGGTCACCTACGAGCAGTACTTC	CASSGTGTVTYEQYF
TRBJ1-2	TRBV7-9	NA	few	TGTGCCAGCAGCTTAGCCGGCAGAGGGTCCTATGGCTACACCTTC	CASSLAGRGSYGYTF
TRBJ2-1	TRBV28	TRBD2	few	TGTGCCAGCAGTTTAGGGAGGGTGGGCCGTTACAATGAGCAGTTCTTC	CASSLGRVGRYNEQFF
TRBJ2-1	TRBV7-6	NA	few	TGTGCCAGCAGCTCGACTGACGGGGGCAATGAGCAGTTCTTC	CASSSTDGGNEQFF
TRBJ1-5	TRBV27	NA	many	TGTGCCAGCAGTTTAGAAGGAAGGGGGGAACAGCATTTT	CASSLEGRGEQHF
TRBJ2-2	TRBV20-1	NA	few	TGCAGTGCTCCGCCAGGGGGGGAGGGTGGCACCGGGGAGCTGTTTTTT	CSAPPGGEGGTGELFF
TRBJ2-3	TRBV20-1	TRBD2	NA	TGCAGTGCTAGAATCCCTAGCGGGTACACAGATACGCAGTATTTT	CSARIPSGYTDTQYF
TRBJ2-5	TRBV28	NA	many	TGTGCCAGCAGTTTATCGGGGCTAGCGTTAGAGACCCAGTACTTC	CASSLSGLALETQYF
TRBJ2-1	TRBV7-9	TRBD1	few	TGTGCCAGCAGCTTAGCGGTGGGACAGGGGTCCTACAATGAGCAGTTCTTC	CASSLAVGQGSYNEQFF
TRBJ2-2	TRBV3-1	TRBD2	few	TGTGCCAGCAGCTCGCAGGGAGGGACCGGGGAGCTGTTTTTT	CASSSQGGTGELFF
TRBJ2-2	TRBV7-9	TRBD2	many	TGTGCCAGCAGCTTCCTAGCGGGAGTTGGTTTTTCCGGGGAGCTGTTTTTT	CASSFLAGVGFSGELFF
TRBJ2-7	TRBV20-1	TRBD1	many	TGCAGTGCTAAGGGGACAGGACCCTACGAGCAGTACTTC	CSAKGTGPYEQYF
TRBJ1-5	TRBV15	NA	NA	TGTGCCACCAGCAGAGATGTCATCTCACTTCCTCGGCCCCAGCATTTT	CATSRDVISLPRPQHF
TRBJ2-5	TRBV12-3/TRBV12-4	TRBD1	many	TGTGCCAGCAGGGGACAGGGAGGAGAGACCCAGTACTTC	CASRGQGGETQYF
TRBJ2-5	TRBV29-1	TRBD1	NA	TGCAGCGTGGGACAGTCCCAAGAGACCCAGTACTTC	CSVGQSQETQYF